This is a list of T cell receptor beta chains from one sample in a study of blood T cells in healthy people across ages. Via MiXCR, TCRdb re-called the 5' RACE reads, giving one row per CDR3 protein. The repertoire holds around 1,600,000 distinct CDR3 sequences, with approximately 43% as singletons. The sequenced material came from blood. The origin of the receptors is a woman under 30 in good health. The CDR3 runs from the conserved cysteine through the conserved F or W. Fields, in order: clone size, V gene, J gene, D gene, CDR3 DNA, CDR3 protein. D genes are given only for firm matches. Only part of the rows carry a size: once, few, many, or a class if the clone is expanded.

abundance: -; v_gene: TRBV6-5; j_gene: TRBJ1-1; d_gene: -; CDR3nt: TGTGCCAGCAGTTACGGACGAACTCCCTCGAACACTGAAGCTTTCTTT; CDR3aa: CASSYGRTPSNTEAFF
abundance: -; v_gene: TRBV6-2/TRBV6-3; j_gene: TRBJ1-5; d_gene: TRBD1; CDR3nt: TGTGCCAGCACAAGAGGACAGGGCAATCAGCCCCAGCATTTT; CDR3aa: CASTRGQGNQPQHF
abundance: -; v_gene: TRBV7-9; j_gene: TRBJ2-3; d_gene: -; CDR3nt: TGTGCCAGCAGCTTACGCGTCGGTGGGGGGCGCACAGATACGCAGTATTTT; CDR3aa: CASSLRVGGGRTDTQYF
abundance: -; v_gene: TRBV4-1; j_gene: TRBJ2-7; d_gene: -; CDR3nt: TGCGCCAGCAGCCAAGATCCCTCGGGGGTCGAGCAGTACTTC; CDR3aa: CASSQDPSGVEQYF
abundance: few; v_gene: TRBV6-5; j_gene: TRBJ1-1; d_gene: -; CDR3nt: TGTGCCAGCAGTTACTCTTGGCTGATGAACACTGAAGCTTTCTTT; CDR3aa: CASSYSWLMNTEAFF
abundance: -; v_gene: TRBV20-1; j_gene: TRBJ2-3; d_gene: -; CDR3nt: TGCAGTGCTAGAGACCCGGGAAATACGCAGTATTTT; CDR3aa: CSARDPGNTQYF
abundance: -; v_gene: TRBV5-4; j_gene: TRBJ2-1; d_gene: TRBD1; CDR3nt: TGTGCCAGCAGCTCCGGGACAGGGACTCGCAATGAGCAGTTCTTC; CDR3aa: CASSSGTGTRNEQFF
abundance: -; v_gene: TRBV20-1; j_gene: TRBJ2-1; d_gene: TRBD2; CDR3nt: TGCAGTGCTAGAGATCACAGCGGGAGGGCCGTCTACAATGAGCAGTTCTTC; CDR3aa: CSARDHSGRAVYNEQFF
abundance: -; v_gene: TRBV7-9; j_gene: TRBJ1-6; d_gene: TRBD1; CDR3nt: TGTGCCAGCAGACGTGGACAGGGGATGAATTCACCCCTCCACTTT; CDR3aa: CASRRGQGMNSPLHF
abundance: few; v_gene: TRBV6-5; j_gene: TRBJ2-5; d_gene: -; CDR3nt: TGTGCCAGCAGTTTTAGAAGGGGCGGTGAGACCCAGTACTTC; CDR3aa: CASSFRRGGETQYF
abundance: -; v_gene: TRBV4-2; j_gene: TRBJ2-7; d_gene: -; CDR3nt: TGTGCCAGCAGCGACCCTGAGGGACAAAGTTACGAGCAGTACTTC; CDR3aa: CASSDPEGQSYEQYF
abundance: few; v_gene: TRBV29-1; j_gene: TRBJ1-2; d_gene: -; CDR3nt: TGCAGCGACAGGCCGTCGCCACCGTATGGCTACACCTTC; CDR3aa: CSDRPSPPYGYTF
abundance: -; v_gene: TRBV7-2; j_gene: TRBJ2-2; d_gene: TRBD1; CDR3nt: TGTGCCAGCAGCTTAGTGAGGACAGGGAATCCCGGGGAGCTGTTTTTT; CDR3aa: CASSLVRTGNPGELFF
abundance: -; v_gene: TRBV7-9; j_gene: TRBJ1-1; d_gene: -; CDR3nt: TGTGCCAGCAGCTTATCCCGGACAGTATTGAACACTGAAGCTTTCTTT; CDR3aa: CASSLSRTVLNTEAFF
abundance: -; v_gene: TRBV5-1; j_gene: TRBJ2-5; d_gene: TRBD2; CDR3nt: TGCGCCAGCAGAAGAGGACTAGCGGGAGGCAATGAGCAGTACTTC; CDR3aa: CASRRGLAGGNEQYF
abundance: many; v_gene: TRBV3-1; j_gene: TRBJ1-1; d_gene: -; CDR3nt: TGTGCCAGCAGTCAGGGAGCCGGAACTGAAGCTTTCTTT; CDR3aa: CASSQGAGTEAFF
abundance: -; v_gene: TRBV5-1; j_gene: TRBJ2-1; d_gene: TRBD2; CDR3nt: TGCGCCAGCAGATCAAGCGGGGGGCCGTCCAATGAGCAGTTCTTC; CDR3aa: CASRSSGGPSNEQFF
abundance: -; v_gene: TRBV2; j_gene: TRBJ2-1; d_gene: TRBD1; CDR3nt: TGTGCCAGCACCGAGAGAGGACAGGTCGGCTCCTACAATGAGCAGTTCTTC; CDR3aa: CASTERGQVGSYNEQFF
abundance: -; v_gene: TRBV6-2/TRBV6-3; j_gene: TRBJ1-6; d_gene: -; CDR3nt: TGTGCCAGCAGTTACGTTGCGCCGAGCTCCTATAATTCACCCCCCCACTTT; CDR3aa: CASSYVAPSSYNSPPHF
abundance: -; v_gene: TRBV9; j_gene: TRBJ2-7; d_gene: TRBD2; CDR3nt: TGTGCCAGCAGCGTAGAACCGGGAGGTTACGAGCAGTACTTC; CDR3aa: CASSVEPGGYEQYF
abundance: -; v_gene: TRBV6-4; j_gene: TRBJ1-1; d_gene: -; CDR3nt: TGTGCCAGCAGTGAACCCTCGGGGGACACCGAATCATACACTGAAGCTTTCTTT; CDR3aa: CASSEPSGDTESYTEAFF
abundance: -; v_gene: TRBV20-1; j_gene: TRBJ2-1; d_gene: -; CDR3nt: TGCAGTGCGGAGAGAGGGGACGAGCAGTTCTTC; CDR3aa: CSAERGDEQFF
abundance: -; v_gene: TRBV28; j_gene: TRBJ2-1; d_gene: -; CDR3nt: TGTGCCAGCAGTCCGTCGACAGTCTACAATGAGCAGTTCTTC; CDR3aa: CASSPSTVYNEQFF
abundance: -; v_gene: TRBV7-6; j_gene: TRBJ2-7; d_gene: TRBD2; CDR3nt: TGTGCCAGCAGCTTAGTGGCTAGCGGGAACGGTTACAATGAGCAGTACTTC; CDR3aa: CASSLVASGNGYNEQYF
abundance: once; v_gene: TRBV12-3/TRBV12-4; j_gene: TRBJ2-7; d_gene: -; CDR3nt: TGTGCCAGCAGATCTAACAGGGTCTACGAGCAGTACTTC; CDR3aa: CASRSNRVYEQYF
abundance: -; v_gene: TRBV5-6; j_gene: TRBJ1-6; d_gene: TRBD1; CDR3nt: TGTGCCAGCAGATCCGGGACAGGGAATTCACCCCTCCACTTT; CDR3aa: CASRSGTGNSPLHF
abundance: few; v_gene: TRBV9; j_gene: TRBJ2-7; d_gene: -; CDR3nt: TGTGCCAGCAGCGTAGGCGGATCTCCTGTCCACGAGCAGTACTTC; CDR3aa: CASSVGGSPVHEQYF
abundance: -; v_gene: TRBV7-2; j_gene: TRBJ2-7; d_gene: TRBD2; CDR3nt: TGTGCCAGCAGCTCTTCTAGCGGCCGGGGTTACGAGCAGTACTTC; CDR3aa: CASSSSSGRGYEQYF
abundance: -; v_gene: TRBV10-3; j_gene: TRBJ2-1; d_gene: TRBD2; CDR3nt: TGTGCCATCAGTGATGTAGCGGGATCCCTCTACAATGAGCAGTTCTTC; CDR3aa: CAISDVAGSLYNEQFF
abundance: -; v_gene: TRBV30; j_gene: TRBJ1-1; d_gene: TRBD1; CDR3nt: TGTGCCTGGAGTAGACAGGGCCGGGGAAACACTGAAGCTTTCTTT; CDR3aa: CAWSRQGRGNTEAFF
abundance: -; v_gene: TRBV5-6; j_gene: TRBJ1-6; d_gene: -; CDR3nt: TGTGCCAGCAGCCACGACCGGTTGAGCTCCTATAATTCACCCCTCCACTTT; CDR3aa: CASSHDRLSSYNSPLHF
abundance: -; v_gene: TRBV6-5; j_gene: TRBJ1-4; d_gene: -; CDR3nt: TGTGCCAGCAGCCCGAGCGATGTACCGTGGGAACTGTTTTTT; CDR3aa: CASSPSDVPWELFF
abundance: -; v_gene: TRBV20-1; j_gene: TRBJ2-5; d_gene: -; CDR3nt: TGCAGTGCCTCGGGACAAGACAATGAGCAGTACTTC; CDR3aa: CSASGQDNEQYF
abundance: -; v_gene: TRBV10-3; j_gene: TRBJ1-4; d_gene: -; CDR3nt: TGTGCCATCAGAAAAGGGGGGGCCGGAGATGAAAAACTGTTTTTT; CDR3aa: CAIRKGGAGDEKLFF
abundance: once; v_gene: TRBV7-2; j_gene: TRBJ1-1; d_gene: TRBD1; CDR3nt: TGTGCCAGCAGCTTAGATTGGCAGGGGGGCACTGAAGCTTTCTTT; CDR3aa: CASSLDWQGGTEAFF
abundance: -; v_gene: TRBV4-1; j_gene: TRBJ2-5; d_gene: TRBD2; CDR3nt: TGCGCCAGCAGCCAAGCTACTAGCGGGGGGTCACAAGAGACCCAGTACTTC; CDR3aa: CASSQATSGGSQETQYF
abundance: -; v_gene: TRBV9; j_gene: TRBJ2-1; d_gene: TRBD2; CDR3nt: TGTGCCAGCAGCGCCGGTACTAGCGGGAGTTCCTACAATGAGCAGTTCTTC; CDR3aa: CASSAGTSGSSYNEQFF
abundance: -; v_gene: TRBV14; j_gene: TRBJ2-7; d_gene: -; CDR3nt: TGTGCCAGCAGCCCGAGTCCGGTAGGGGAGAATTGCTACGAGCAGTACTTC; CDR3aa: CASSPSPVGENCYEQYF
abundance: -; v_gene: TRBV27; j_gene: TRBJ2-3; d_gene: TRBD2; CDR3nt: TGTGCCAGCCTAACAATAGCGGGAGGGCGTAAAGATACGCAGTATTTT; CDR3aa: CASLTIAGGRKDTQYF
abundance: few; v_gene: TRBV7-9; j_gene: TRBJ2-1; d_gene: TRBD2; CDR3nt: TGTGCCAGCAGCTTACCGAGCGGGAGCTTCTACAATGAGCAGTTCTTC; CDR3aa: CASSLPSGSFYNEQFF
abundance: -; v_gene: TRBV12-3/TRBV12-4; j_gene: TRBJ2-2; d_gene: -; CDR3nt: TGTGCCAGCAGTCTACAGGGTTTAAACACCGGGGAGCTGTTTTTT; CDR3aa: CASSLQGLNTGELFF
abundance: -; v_gene: TRBV2; j_gene: TRBJ2-5; d_gene: -; CDR3nt: TGTGCCAGCAGTGGAGATTTGGAGACCCAGTACTTC; CDR3aa: CASSGDLETQYF
abundance: -; v_gene: TRBV18; j_gene: TRBJ2-7; d_gene: -; CDR3nt: TGTGCCAGCTCACAAATGACAGGTCTCTCCTACAATGAGCAGTACTTC; CDR3aa: CASSQMTGLSYNEQYF
abundance: -; v_gene: TRBV27; j_gene: TRBJ1-2; d_gene: -; CDR3nt: TGTGCCAGCTCTCAGGTCCTCTCCCCCTATGGCTACACCTTC; CDR3aa: CASSQVLSPYGYTF
abundance: -; v_gene: TRBV12-5; j_gene: TRBJ2-5; d_gene: TRBD2; CDR3nt: TGTGCTAGTGGTTTGGGGACTAGCGGAGCGGGGGAGACCCAGTACTTC; CDR3aa: CASGLGTSGAGETQYF